A single sample gave rise to the 9 T cell receptor beta chains below, sequenced in a study of T cell responses to AZD1222 COVID-19 vaccine. The table came from immunoSEQ multiplex PCR; TCRdb's copy has only in-frame clones and leaves some out. The sample lists about 210,000 clones; roughly 94% were seen once. This specimen was peripheral blood, taken 28 days after the second dose of the MenACWY control vaccine. Receptor source: an adult who received the MenACWY meningococcal vaccine as a control.

CDR3 residues: CASSYSSGPDTQYF. DNA for the CDR3: TGTGCCAGCAGTTACTCGTCAGGACCAGATACGCAGTATTTT. V is TRBV6-5 and J is TRBJ2-3, with unresolved D. The CDR3 consists of 14 residues. CDR1 and CDR2 (germline): MNHEY, SVGAGI. Trimming took 0 bases from V and 4 from J, leaving 8 bases between them.

The chain recombines TRBV3-1 (or the pseudogene TRBV3-2) with TRBJ1-1; perhaps TRBD1 as D (5 bases). This CDR3 region has 14 residues. Per the germline V gene, CDR1 is LGHDT and CDR2 is YNNKEL (reference sequence). Trimming took off 4 bases at V and 4 bases at J, with 13 bases between the two ends. The CDR3 DNA sequence: TGTGCCAGCAGCCGGGCTGACGGGGGCACTGAAGCTTTCTTT. Translation gives CASSRADGGTEAFF.

This clone has a single count. The V and J genes are TRBV7-8 and TRBJ1-3, with D maybe TRBD1 (6 bases). The CDR3 runs 16 residues. V was cut by 2 bases and J by 0 bases, with 11 bases left in between. Per germline, CDR1 SGHVS and CDR2 FQNEAQ. CDR3 nucleotides: TGTGCCAGCAGCTTAAGGGGGTTGGACTCTGGAAACACCATATATTTT. This translates into CASSLRGLDSGNTIYF.

The V gene is TRBV6-5, the J gene TRBJ1-1; D remains ambiguous. Germline-derived CDR1 and CDR2 are MNHEY and SVGAGI. The CDR3 is 14 residues long. V was pared by 2 bases and J by 0 bases, with 7 bases between. CDR3 bases: TGTGCCAGCAGTTACCTGGATATGAACACTGAAGCTTTCTTT. Its protein is CASSYLDMNTEAFF.

V is TRBV9 and J is TRBJ2-1; D remains unclear. CDR1 and CDR2 from the germline V gene are SGDLS and YYNGEE. Deletions cut 3 bases from V and 7 bases from J, with 8 bases between. This CDR3 is built from 12 residues. The CDR3 loop reads CASSGAPNEQFF. DNA for the CDR3: TGTGCCAGCAGCGGGGCACCGAATGAGCAGTTCTTC.

V usage is TRBV6-2 or TRBV6-3 and J usage is TRBJ1-2; TRBD1 might be the D (5 bases). V lost 0 bases and J lost 4, with 9 bases in between. The CDR3 spans 14 residues. Germline V gene data show CDR1 as MNHEY and CDR2 as SVGEGT. In DNA, the CDR3 is TGTGCCAGCAGTTACTCCCAGGGTCTCTATGGCTACACCTTC. Translation gives CASSYSQGLYGYTF.

The chain has TRBV6-5 and TRBJ1-3, with no clear D. Trimming shortened V by 5 bases and J by 4 bases, and 12 bases separated the two germline ends. The CDR3 has 14 amino acids. Per the germline V gene, CDR1 is MNHEY and CDR2 is SVGAGI. In nucleotides, the CDR3 is TGTGCCAGCAGTCCCCGGGGTCAAGGAAACACCATATATTTT. Translating it yields CASSPRGQGNTIYF.

V usage is TRBV5-6 and J usage is TRBJ1-5, with D perhaps matching TRBD1 (6 bases). CDR3 length: 17 amino acids. Germline lookup yields CDR1 SGHDT and CDR2 YYEEEE. Between the trimmed V and J ends, which lost 4 bases and 2 bases, there was a span of 19 bases. CDR3 nucleotide sequence: TGTGCCAGCAGCCAGATCAGGGGCAAAAGGGGCAATCAGCCCCAGCATTTT. This codes for CASSQIRGKRGNQPQHF. Using reference TRBV5-6 and TRBJ1-5 for the parts outside the CDR3, the full variable domain is DAGVTQSPTHLIKTRGQQVTLRCSPKSGHDTVSWYQQALGQGPQFIFQYYEEEERQRGNFPDRFSGHQFPNYSSELNVNALLLGDSALYLCASSQIRGKRGNQPQHFGDGTRLSIL.

The V call is TRBV9, the J call TRBJ2-3; 11 positions agree with TRBD2. CDR1 SGDLS and CDR2 YYNGEE come from the germline V gene. This CDR3 region has 16 residues. Losses at the gene ends were 6 bases for V and 4 bases for J; bases not matched to a gene: 10. The CDR3 loop is CASTPRLAGGPDTQYF. CDR3 DNA sequence: TGTGCCAGCACCCCGAGGCTAGCGGGGGGTCCAGATACGCAGTATTTT.